This TCR beta chain was sequenced during a study of technical replicates of blood from a few donors. TCRdb's table, derived via immunoSEQ multiplex PCR, lists solely in-frame clones and lacks some. Of more than 65,000 clones in the sample, roughly 94% are singletons; the top ten hold 0.2% to 0.3%. CDR1 is MNHEY and CDR2 is SMNVEV in the germline V gene (reference sequence). The V end lost 3 bases, the J end lost 7 bases, and 7 bases lay between the germline ends. This CDR3 is 12 amino acids long. The chain recombines TRBV27 with TRBJ2-1, with D possibly being TRBD2 (6 bases). Specimen: T cells isolated from PBMCs. This TCR was recovered from a human donor in good health. The CDR3 spells CASSFGGNEQFF. DNA of the CDR3: TGTGCCAGCAGTTTTGGGGGGAATGAGCAGTTCTTC.